These 28 T cell receptor beta chains were all obtained from the same sample, sequenced in a study of graft-versus-host responses after intestinal transplantation. The method was immunoSEQ multiplex PCR; TCRdb's version includes in-frame clones alone and lacks a portion of them. The table records 9,500 or so clones, 88% of them present only once. Sample: PBMCs, taken 242 days after intestinal transplant. All receptors come from a human patient who received an intestinal transplant, so some T cells may come from the graft donor.

The DNA of the CDR3 is TGTGCCAGCAGCGTATGGAGCGGGAGTTTGAATGAGCAGTTCTTC. Its protein product is CASSVWSGSLNEQFF. This chain connects TRBV9 to TRBJ2-1, with 8 positions matching TRBD2. The V gene end was trimmed by 1 base and the J gene end by 7 bases; junction bases not matched to a gene: 7. This CDR3 comprises 15 residues. Germline CDR1 reads SGDLS; CDR2 reads YYNGEE.

This clone was recorded once. This chain connects TRBV10-3 to TRBJ2-7; D not certain. V was trimmed by 3 bases and J by 0 bases, leaving 12 bases between them. Germline CDR1 ENHRY, CDR2 SYGVKD. The CDR3 totals 15 residues. The CDR3 DNA reads as TGTGCCATCAGTGACCCCCAGCTAGGCTCCTACGAGCAGTACTTC. This encodes CAISDPQLGSYEQYF.

This clone has only one observation. V usage is TRBV5-1 and J usage is TRBJ2-7, with D tentatively TRBD1 (7 bases). V was shortened by 4 bases and J by 6 bases, with 17 bases between the two germline ends. Germline lookup yields CDR1 SGHRS and CDR2 YFSETQ. The CDR3 sequence is 14 residues long. CDR3 DNA: TGCGCCAGCAGCCTCGGAGGAGGGGGCGCCGAGCAGTACTTC. Residues: CASSLGGGGAEQYF. Looking up the rest from reference TRBV5-1 and TRBJ2-7 gives the full variable domain: KAGVTQTPRYLIKTRGQQVTLSCSPISGHRSVSWYQQTPGQGLQFLFEYFSETQRNKGNFPGRFSGRQFSNSRSEMNVSTLELGDSALYLCASSLGGGGAEQYFGPGTRLTVT.

The V call is TRBV27, the J call TRBJ1-6; D gene unclear. CDR1 and CDR2 (germline): MNHEY, SMNVEV (reference sequence). CDR3 length: 16 residues. The V gene lost 3 bases and the J gene lost 8 bases, with 17 bases spanning the gap. The CDR3 region is CASSLKNLAGYSPLHF. Written as DNA, the CDR3 is TGTGCCAGCAGTTTGAAGAACCTCGCGGGGTATTCACCCCTCCACTTT.

The rearrangement links TRBV27 to TRBJ2-1, with D perhaps matching TRBD2 (6 bases). The CDR3 spans 17 residues. V shed 5 bases and J shed 4 bases, with 21 bases lying between them. Germline assignment: CDR1 MNHEY and CDR2 SMNVEV (reference sequence). This chain's CDR3 is CASSPPLYGRLYNEQFF. The CDR3 bases are TGTGCCAGCAGTCCCCCTTTATACGGGAGACTTTACAATGAGCAGTTCTTC.

The gene calls are TRBV9 and TRBJ1-2; D is perhaps TRBD1 (5 bases). Germline CDR1 SGDLS, CDR2 YYNGEE. Between the trimmed V and J ends, which lost 0 bases and 2 bases, there was a span of 8 bases. This CDR3 region has 14 residues. CDR3: CASSVGSGNYGYTF. The CDR3, as DNA: TGTGCCAGCAGCGTAGGGTCAGGGAACTATGGCTACACCTTC. Combining the CDR3 with reference TRBV9 and TRBJ1-2 gives the whole variable domain DSGVTQTPKHLITATGQRVTLRCSPRSGDLSVYWYQQSLDQGLQFLIQYYNGEERAKGNILERFSAQQFPDLHSELNLSSLELGDSALYFCASSVGSGNYGYTFGSGTRLTVV.

The rearrangement joins TRBV7-3 to TRBJ2-7; perhaps D is TRBD1 or TRBD2 (5 bases each). Trimming took 4 bases from V and 7 from J, leaving 14 bases between them. The germline V gene has CDR1 SGHTA and CDR2 FQGTGA. The CDR3 is made up of 13 amino acids. Written as DNA, the CDR3 is TGTGCCAGCAGCTCTTCAGGGACGGGAGAGCAGTACTTC. Encoded protein: CASSSSGTGEQYF.

DNA for the CDR3: TGTGCCAGTAGTATATTACTTAAGGACATTCAGTACTTC. It codes for CASSILLKDIQYF. The chain is built from TRBV19 and TRBJ2-4; D unclear. Germline V gene sequence: CDR1 LNHDA, CDR2 SQIVND (reference sequence). V shed 2 bases and J shed 8 bases, with 10 bases lying between them. This CDR3 spans 13 amino acids.

The rearrangement joins TRBV6-1 to TRBJ1-4, with D maybe TRBD1 (5 bases). CDR1 is MNHNS, CDR2 SASEGT, per germline. V was cut by 6 bases and J by 2 bases, with 13 bases left in between. The CDR3 runs 15 residues. CDR3 in amino acids: CASREPGGTNEKLFF. The DNA of the CDR3 is TGTGCCAGCAGGGAACCTGGGGGGACTAATGAAAAACTGTTTTTT.

This clone was seen only a few times. The V and J genes are TRBV28 and TRBJ1-5; 8 nucleotides match TRBD1. Losses at the gene ends were 3 bases for V and 5 bases for J; bases not matched to a gene: 9. The CDR3 consists of 16 residues. From germline, CDR1 is MDHEN and CDR2 SYDVKM. The CDR3: CASSLSGTGLYQPQHF. The DNA for the CDR3 is TGTGCCAGCAGTTTGTCCGGGACAGGTCTATATCAGCCCCAGCATTTT.

The J gene is TRBJ2-1, the V gene TRBV19; 9 positions match TRBD2. Germline V gives CDR1 LNHDA, CDR2 SQIVND (reference sequence). This CDR3 is built from 16 residues. J lost 2 bases, V lost 5 bases, and 7 bases had no gene match. CDR3 sequence (DNA): TGTGCCAGTAGTCCAAGACTAGCGGACCCCTACAATGAGCAGTTCTTC. Translating it yields CASSPRLADPYNEQFF.

As DNA, the CDR3 is TGTGCCAGCAGCCCTCGGACTAGAGGCTCCTACGAGCAGTACTTC. This encodes CASSPRTRGSYEQYF. This chain uses TRBV11-2 with TRBJ2-7; 7 bases match TRBD2. This CDR3 region has 15 residues. V trimming: 5 bases; J trimming: 0 bases; junction bases outside the gene matches: 7. Germline CDR1 reads SGHAT; CDR2 reads FQNNGV.

This clone was observed a single time. V is TRBV5-4 and J is TRBJ1-2; D is unresolved. The CDR3 covers 14 residues. Germline-derived CDR1 and CDR2 are SGHNT and YYREEE (reference sequence). Between the trimmed V and J ends, which lost 7 bases and 4 bases, there was a span of 17 bases. Here the CDR3 reads CASPLPGKTYGYTF. The CDR3 coding sequence is TGTGCCAGCCCCCTACCAGGAAAGACCTATGGCTACACCTTC.

The genes are TRBV6-5 and TRBJ2-7; 7 positions agree with TRBD1. The germline gives CDR1 MNHEY, CDR2 SVGAGI. The CDR3 loop spans 15 amino acids. V lost 4 bases to trimming and J lost 3 bases; unmatched junction nucleotides: 9. The CDR3 spells CASSSWTGASYEQYF. The CDR3 DNA reads TGTGCCAGCAGTTCCTGGACAGGAGCCAGCTACGAGCAGTACTTC.

CDR3: CASSRLGLAGGEQFF. The CDR3 nucleotides are TGCGCCAGCAGCCGGTTGGGACTAGCGGGGGGAGAGCAGTTCTTC. J is TRBJ2-1 and V is TRBV4-1, with TRBD2 identical over 15 bases. The CDR3 has 15 amino acids. CDR1 and CDR2 (germline): MGHRA, YSYEKL. The trim removed 4 bases at V and 10 bases at J, leaving 5 bases unmatched.

V and J are TRBV29-1 and TRBJ2-1; D is possibly TRBD2 (6 bases). Trimming took off 7 bases at V and 3 bases at J, with 10 bases between the two ends. CDR1 is SQVTM, CDR2 ANQGSEA, per germline. The CDR3 spans 12 residues. CDR3 loop: CSGLASYNEQFF. CDR3 DNA: TGCAGCGGGCTAGCGAGCTACAATGAGCAGTTCTTC.

V is TRBV19 and J is TRBJ1-4; TRBD1 agrees at 8 bases. Trimming cost V 5 bases and J 7 bases; bases outside gene matches: 6. CDR1 and CDR2 (germline): LNHDA, SQIVND (reference sequence). The CDR3 extends over 14 amino acids. The CDR3 loop reads CASSRDRLLEKLFF. The CDR3 bases are TGTGCCAGTAGTCGGGACAGGTTGCTTGAAAAACTGTTTTTT.

V usage is TRBV15 and J usage is TRBJ1-1, with D possibly TRBD1 on 6 matching bases. The CDR3 length is 14 residues. V gave up 0 bases and J gave up 6 bases, with 11 bases separating them. Germline values: CDR1 LNHNV, CDR2 YYDKDF (reference sequence). CDR3 region: CATSRDPRGSEAFF. The CDR3 region has the DNA TGTGCCACCAGCAGAGACCCTAGGGGGTCTGAAGCTTTCTTT. The entire variable domain, with the rest obtained from reference TRBV15 and TRBJ1-1, is as follows: DAMVIQNPRYQVTQFGKPVTLSCSQTLNHNVMYWYQQKSSQAPKLLFHYYDKDFNNEADTPDNFQSRRPNTSFCFLDIRSPGLGDTAMYLCATSRDPRGSEAFFGQGTRLTVV.

The chain uses TRBV6-5 and TRBJ1-5; D perhaps matches TRBD1 (6 bases). V was pared by 6 bases and J by 4 bases, with 7 bases between. CDR3 length: 12 residues. Germline V gene sequence: CDR1 MNHEY, CDR2 SVGAGI. This chain's CDR3 is CASRQGNQPQHF. For the CDR3, the DNA is TGTGCCAGCAGACAGGGAAATCAGCCCCAGCATTTT.

This chain connects TRBV30 to TRBJ2-1, with unresolved D. The V gene's germline CDR1 is GTSNPN and CDR2 SVGIG (reference sequence). Between the trimmed V and J ends, which lost 0 bases and 7 bases, there was a span of 7 bases. The CDR3 has 12 amino acids. The CDR3 DNA reads as TGTGCCTGGAGTGTAGCCAGGAATGAGCAGTTCTTC. Translated: CAWSVARNEQFF.

The chain uses TRBV4-1 and TRBJ2-1; 11 bases are a match to TRBD2. The CDR3 length is 16 residues. CDR1 is MGHRA, CDR2 YSYEKL, per germline. Trimming cost V 6 bases and J 2 bases; bases outside gene matches: 6. This CDR3 is CASRPFSGRAYNEQFF. CDR3 sequence (DNA): TGCGCCAGCAGACCCTTTAGCGGGAGGGCCTACAATGAGCAGTTCTTC.

The rearrangement links TRBV27 to TRBJ2-1; D uncertain. V was trimmed by 6 bases and J by 3 bases, leaving 12 bases between them. In germline, CDR1 is MNHEY, CDR2 SMNVEV (reference sequence). This CDR3 comprises 14 residues. Written as DNA, the CDR3 is TGTGCCAGCAGCCCCGTAGGGAACTACAATGAGCAGTTCTTC. The encoded protein is CASSPVGNYNEQFF.

The rearrangement joins TRBV18 to TRBJ2-2; tentatively, D is TRBD2 (6 bases). The V end lost 3 bases, the J end lost 4 bases, and 15 bases lay between the germline ends. Germline lookup yields CDR1 KGHSH and CDR2 LQKENI. The CDR3 loop spans 16 amino acids. The CDR3 loop is CASSPIGRESTGELFF. The CDR3 DNA sequence: TGTGCCAGCTCACCGATCGGGAGAGAAAGCACCGGGGAGCTGTTTTTT.

The gene calls are TRBV6-5 and TRBJ1-1; D possibly corresponds to TRBD1 (5 bases). The germline CDR1 and CDR2 sequences are MNHEY and SVGAGI. V lost 1 base and J lost 0, with 12 bases in between. The CDR3 runs 16 residues. CDR3 sequence: CASSYWGGQMNTEAFF. The CDR3 region has the DNA TGTGCCAGCAGTTACTGGGGGGGTCAAATGAACACTGAAGCTTTCTTT.

The V call is TRBV25-1, the J call TRBJ2-3, with D uncertain. The germline V and J ends were trimmed by 4 bases and 2 bases, with 10 bases remaining between them. The CDR3 consists of 14 residues. Germline values: CDR1 MGHDK, CDR2 SYGVNS. The CDR3 DNA is TGTGCCAGCAGTGGCAGGCTCTCCACAGATACGCAGTATTTT. This sequence encodes CASSGRLSTDTQYF.

J is TRBJ2-1 and V is TRBV7-8, with D possibly matching TRBD1 (6 bases). Trimming cost V 5 bases and J 0 bases, with 11 bases left between them. The CDR3 covers 15 residues. The germline V gene has CDR1 SGHVS and CDR2 FQNEAQ. CDR3 in amino acids: CASSITGNSYNEQFF. As DNA, the CDR3 is TGTGCCAGCAGCATAACAGGGAACTCCTACAATGAGCAGTTCTTC.

The chain is built from TRBV9 and TRBJ2-1, with 14 bases identical to TRBD2. The CDR3 runs to 16 residues. Losses at the gene ends were 2 bases for V and 7 bases for J; bases not matched to a gene: 5. Germline V lookup: CDR1 SGDLS, CDR2 YYNGEE. The CDR3, as DNA: TGTGCCAGCAGCGTGGCCGGGACTAGCGGGAGTAATGAGCAGTTCTTC. Amino acids: CASSVAGTSGSNEQFF.

The genes are TRBV4-2 and TRBJ2-5, with 7 bases lining up with TRBD2. Germline CDR1 LGHNA, CDR2 YNFKEQ. The V segment lost 0 bases and the J segment 1 base; nucleotides outside the gene matches: 14. The CDR3 totals 19 residues. The CDR3: CASSQEPYSLERGQETQYF. The CDR3 DNA reads as TGTGCCAGCAGCCAAGAGCCATACTCTCTAGAGCGGGGCCAAGAGACCCAGTACTTC.